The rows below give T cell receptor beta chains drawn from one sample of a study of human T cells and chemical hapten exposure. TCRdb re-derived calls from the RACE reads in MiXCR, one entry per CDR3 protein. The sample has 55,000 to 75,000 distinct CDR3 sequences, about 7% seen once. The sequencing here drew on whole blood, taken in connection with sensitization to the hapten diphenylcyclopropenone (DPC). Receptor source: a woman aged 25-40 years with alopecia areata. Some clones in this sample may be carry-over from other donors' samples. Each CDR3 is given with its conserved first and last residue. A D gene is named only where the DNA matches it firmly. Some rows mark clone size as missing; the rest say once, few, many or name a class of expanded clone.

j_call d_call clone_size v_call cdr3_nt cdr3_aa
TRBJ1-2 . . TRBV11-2 TGTGCCAGCAGCTTAGATCCGGGAGCAATCCATGGCGACACCTTC CASSLDPGAIHGDTF
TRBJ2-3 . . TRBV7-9 TGTGCCAGCAGCACCCACCGGGACAAGGGAGATACGCAGTATTTT CASSTHRDKGDTQYF
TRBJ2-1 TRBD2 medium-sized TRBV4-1 TGCGCCAGCAGCCAAGAACCACTAGCGGGGCATGAGCAGTTCTTC CASSQEPLAGHEQFF
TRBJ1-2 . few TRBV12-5 TGTGCTAGTGGTTTGGTAATGGGAGCGCTTCAAGGCTATGGCGACACCTTC CASGLVMGALQGYGDTF
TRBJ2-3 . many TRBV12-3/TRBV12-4 TGTGCCAGCAGCGTAGGTCGCCGCACAGATACGCAGTATTTT CASSVGRRTDTQYF
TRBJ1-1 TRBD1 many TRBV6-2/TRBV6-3 TGTGCCAGCAGTTACTCCCCAGGGGGCACTGAAGCTTTCTTT CASSYSPGGTEAFF
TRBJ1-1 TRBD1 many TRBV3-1 TGTGCCAGCAGCCCTCAGGACAGGGTGAACACTGAAGCTTTCTTT CASSPQDRVNTEAFF
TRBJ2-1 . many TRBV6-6 TGTGCCAGCAGTTACTCGATAGGGTTTGAGCAGTTCTTC CASSYSIGFEQFF
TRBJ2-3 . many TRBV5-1 TGCGCCAGCAGCTTGGCCGTTGGAGGAGAAACAGATACGCAGTATTTT CASSLAVGGETDTQYF
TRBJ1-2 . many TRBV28 TGTGCCAGCAGTTTGGAAGCTTACTATGGCTACACCTTC CASSLEAYYGYTF
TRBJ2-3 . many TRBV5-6 TGTGCCAGCAGCTTTTACGGGGGCCAGAAGGAAGATACGCAGTATTTT CASSFYGGQKEDTQYF
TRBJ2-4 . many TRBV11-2 TGTGCCAGCAGCTCCGATCCGCTAGCCAAAAACATTCAGTACTTC CASSSDPLAKNIQYF
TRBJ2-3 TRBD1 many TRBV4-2 TGTGCCAGCAGCCAAGAAAAAGGACAGGGATCCACAGATACGCAGTATTTT CASSQEKGQGSTDTQYF
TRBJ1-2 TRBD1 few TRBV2 TGTGCCAGCAGTAAGGGACAGGGGGCGGTTGGCTACACCTTC CASSKGQGAVGYTF
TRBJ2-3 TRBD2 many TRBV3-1 TGTGCCAGCAGCCAAGCTCACACTAGCGAGGGCCCAATCACAGATACGCAGTATTTT CASSQAHTSEGPITDTQYF
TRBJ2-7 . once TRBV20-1 TGCAGTGCTAGAGATTCATCGGTCGAGCAGTACTTC CSARDSSVEQYF
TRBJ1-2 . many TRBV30 TGTGCCTGGAGTGTATCTCTAGGGAGTGGCTATGGCTACACCTTC CAWSVSLGSGYGYTF
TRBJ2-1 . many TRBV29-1 TGCAGCGTTGAATCTAACGGTTACAATGAGCAGTTCTTC CSVESNGYNEQFF
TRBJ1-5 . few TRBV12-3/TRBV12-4 TGTGCCAGCAGTTTAGGGCAGAGCAATCAGCCCCAGCATTTT CASSLGQSNQPQHF
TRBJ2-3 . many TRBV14 TGTGCCAGCAGCCAAGATAGTGGAGGCACAGATACGCAGTATTTT CASSQDSGGTDTQYF
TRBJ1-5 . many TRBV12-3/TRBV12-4 TGTGCCAGCAGCTCTAGACAGGCTTATAGCAATCAGCCCCAGCATTTT CASSSRQAYSNQPQHF
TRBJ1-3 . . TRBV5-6 TGTGCCAGCAGCTTCGGGTGGGCGGCTGGAAACACCATATATTTT CASSFGWAAGNTIYF
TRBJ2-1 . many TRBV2 TGTGCCAGCAGTGAAGCTTGGCGACTAGTGAATGAGCAGTTCTTC CASSEAWRLVNEQFF
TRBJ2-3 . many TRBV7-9 TGTGCCAGCAGCCAGGGTTTCCCAGATACGCAGTATTTT CASSQGFPDTQYF
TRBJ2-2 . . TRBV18 TGTGCCAGCCTATATCAACCGACCATTCAAGCCGGGGAGCTGTTTTTT CASLYQPTIQAGELFF
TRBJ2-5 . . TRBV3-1 TGTGCCAGCAGCCCGGGGGTAGAGACCCAGTACTTC CASSPGVETQYF
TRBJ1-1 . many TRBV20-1 TGCAGTGCTCCAACCAGGTCGAACACTGAAGCTTTCTTT CSAPTRSNTEAFF
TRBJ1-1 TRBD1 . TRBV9 TGTGCCAACAGCGGAGTTCTGGGGACAGGGCGCCCGCAGGACACTGAAGCTTTCTTT CANSGVLGTGRPQDTEAFF
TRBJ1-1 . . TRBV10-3 TGTGCCATCAGGCAGGGATTGAACACTGAAGCTTTCTTT CAIRQGLNTEAFF
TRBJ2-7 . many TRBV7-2 TGTGCCAGCAGCTTAAGGGAAAACTCTTACGAGCAGTACTTC CASSLRENSYEQYF